The 28 T cell receptor beta chains given below trace back to one sample, sequenced in a study of cytomegalovirus exposure and HLA in healthy donors. PCR used 60 Vbeta primers and 13 Jbeta primers. The method was immunoSEQ multiplex PCR; TCRdb's version includes in-frame clones alone and lacks a portion of them. The sample has 150,000 to 200,000 clones, approximately 85% seen once. The sequencing input was PBMCs. The receptors derive from a woman between 45 and 65 years old in good health and CMV-seronegative.

The V call is TRBV28, the J call TRBJ2-5; D is unresolved. The CDR3 sequence is 11 residues long. The germline gives CDR1 MDHEN, CDR2 SYDVKM. Trimming stripped 3 bases from V and 5 bases from J, with 4 bases between. The CDR3 spells CASSFGETQYF. The CDR3 bases are TGTGCCAGCAGTTTCGGGGAGACCCAGTACTTC.

This clone has just one count. The genes are TRBV11-2 and TRBJ2-1, with D tentatively TRBD2 (6 bases). With 1 base removed from V and 0 bases from J, the gap between germline ends came to 10 bases. The length of the CDR3 is 16 residues. CDR1 and CDR2 from the germline V gene are SGHAT and FQNNGV. CDR3 coding DNA: TGTGCCAGCAGCTTAGTCGGAGGGGACTCCTACAATGAGCAGTTCTTC. Protein sequence: CASSLVGGDSYNEQFF.

V usage is TRBV27 and J usage is TRBJ2-7; no clear D. Trimming pared 5 bases from V and 2 bases from J, leaving 16 bases between. The V gene's germline CDR1 is MNHEY and CDR2 SMNVEV (reference sequence). The CDR3 has 15 amino acids. CDR3 loop: CASSPRSVSAYEQYF. The CDR3, as DNA: TGTGCCAGCAGTCCGCGGTCAGTTTCAGCCTACGAGCAGTACTTC.

CDR3 nucleotide sequence: TGTGCCAGCAGTTTATACGGGTCTGGCGACGAGCAGTACTTC. The encoded protein is CASSLYGSGDEQYF. The rearrangement joins TRBV28 to TRBJ2-5; D is undetermined. The DNA end lines up better with TRBJ2-7; the J call may be wrong. Germline V gene data show CDR1 as MDHEN and CDR2 as SYDVKM. The CDR3 has 14 residues.

The rearrangement links TRBV4-2 to TRBJ1-2; D is perhaps TRBD1 (5 bases). The V end was cut by 0 bases, the J end by 2 bases, with 16 bases between. Germline values: CDR1 LGHNA, CDR2 YNFKEQ. CDR3 length: 17 residues. For the CDR3, the DNA is TGTGCCAGCAGCCAAGATGCAGTTGGGGGGGGGAACTATGGCTACACCTTC. The encoded protein is CASSQDAVGGGNYGYTF.

The chain couples TRBV5-1 to TRBJ2-7, with D tentatively TRBD1 (6 bases). Trimming cost V 0 bases and J 3 bases, with 13 bases left between them. CDR1 and CDR2 from the germline V gene are SGHRS and YFSETQ. This CDR3 contains 15 residues. The CDR3 loop is CASSLAGQGIYEQYF. The CDR3 DNA sequence: TGCGCCAGCAGCTTGGCCGGGCAGGGGATCTACGAGCAGTACTTC.

The rearrangement uses TRBV28 and TRBJ1-2; 8 bases are a match to TRBD1. V shed 7 bases, J shed 4 bases, and the junction held 11 bases outside the gene matches. The CDR3 covers 15 residues. CDR1 is MDHEN and CDR2 is SYDVKM in the germline V gene. The CDR3 DNA reads TGTGCCAGCAACAAACGCAGGGGGCAGGTCTATGGCTACACCTTC. This sequence encodes CASNKRRGQVYGYTF.

The V call is TRBV19, the J call TRBJ2-1, with TRBD2 matching 7 bases. J gave up 5 bases and V 2 bases, and 6 bases lay outside the gene matches. Germline assignment: CDR1 LNHDA and CDR2 SQIVND (reference sequence). The CDR3 has 15 residues. The CDR3 spells CASSISASGHNEQFF. In nucleotides, the CDR3 is TGTGCCAGTAGTATAAGCGCTAGCGGTCACAATGAGCAGTTCTTC.

J is TRBJ2-7 and V is TRBV10-1; TRBD2 aligns across 8 bases. This CDR3 is built from 14 residues. Per germline, CDR1 WNHNN and CDR2 SYGVQD (reference sequence). J lost 6 bases, V lost 2 bases, and 6 bases had no gene match. CDR3 amino acids: CASSEVAGSGEQYF. The CDR3 region has the DNA TGCGCCAGCAGTGAGGTAGCGGGATCCGGCGAGCAGTACTTC.

This chain uses TRBV7-6 with TRBJ2-2; TRBD1 might be the D (6 bases). CDR3 size: 15 residues. Trimming took 6 bases from V and 4 from J, leaving 15 bases between them. Germline lookup yields CDR1 SGHVS and CDR2 FNYEAQ. CDR3 sequence: CASRISQGPTGELFF. In DNA form, the CDR3 reads TGTGCCAGCAGAATAAGTCAGGGGCCCACCGGGGAGCTGTTTTTT.

V gene TRBV28 combines with J gene TRBJ1-1, with D tentatively TRBD1 (6 bases). Trimming left V 2 bases short and J 0 bases short, with 13 bases between. Germline V gene sequence: CDR1 MDHEN, CDR2 SYDVKM. This CDR3 has 16 residues. The CDR3 reads CASSLMGAAMNTEAFF. The DNA of the CDR3 is TGTGCCAGCAGTTTAATGGGGGCAGCCATGAACACTGAAGCTTTCTTT.

The chain uses TRBV5-1 and TRBJ2-5, with TRBD2 matching over 13 bases. The V and J ends lost 3 bases and 4 bases, in that order; junction bases with no gene match: 9. The CDR3 runs to 17 residues. Germline CDR1 is SGHRS and CDR2 is YFSETQ. CDR3 residues: CASSSLSGLAGAETQYF. The CDR3 DNA is TGCGCCAGCAGCTCCTTATCCGGACTAGCGGGAGCAGAGACCCAGTACTTC.

The V and J genes are TRBV4-1 and TRBJ2-1, with 10 bases lining up with TRBD1. The CDR3 length is 16 residues. Trimming at V came to 0 bases and at J to 6 bases, leaving 5 bases not matched to a gene. Germline V gives CDR1 MGHRA, CDR2 YSYEKL. The CDR3 coding sequence is TGCGCCAGCAGCCAAGATCGACAGGGGGCGCGCAATGAGCAGTTCTTC. Amino acid sequence: CASSQDRQGARNEQFF.

This chain links TRBV5-1 with TRBJ1-1; 9 nucleotides align to TRBD1. The CDR3 length is 16 residues. The V gene's germline CDR1 is SGHRS and CDR2 YFSETQ. Trimming at V came to 4 bases and at J to 0 bases, leaving 7 bases not matched to a gene. In DNA form, the CDR3 reads TGCGCCAGCAGCCTAGGGACAGGGTACATGAACACTGAAGCTTTCTTT. It translates to CASSLGTGYMNTEAFF.

The chain carries TRBV27 and TRBJ2-7, with 9 bases fitting TRBD2. Germline CDR1 MNHEY, CDR2 SMNVEV (reference sequence). This CDR3 comprises 14 residues. V shed 8 bases, J shed 3 bases, and the junction held 8 bases outside the gene matches. For the CDR3, the DNA is TGTGCCAGCCACTCCCGCGGGAGGGACTACGAGCAGTACTTC. Residues: CASHSRGRDYEQYF.

The CDR3, as DNA: TGTGCCAGCAGCTTAGTTTGGCGGGAGAACACCGGGGAGCTGTTTTTT. Protein sequence: CASSLVWRENTGELFF. This chain joins TRBV11-2 and TRBJ2-2; TRBD2 might be the D (6 bases). The ends were cut back, 1 base at V and 1 base at J, with 10 bases in the middle. Germline CDR1 and CDR2: SGHAT and FQNNGV. The CDR3 is 16 amino acids.

The chain couples TRBV7-8 to TRBJ2-7; 8 bases agree with TRBD1. The ends lost 5 bases at V and 3 bases at J; junction bases unmatched: 6. This CDR3 has 14 residues. Germline CDR1 and CDR2: SGHVS and FQNEAQ. The CDR3 coding sequence is TGTGCCAGCAGCCTAACAGGGGGAAACTACGAGCAGTACTTC. It encodes CASSLTGGNYEQYF.

This chain links TRBV19 with TRBJ1-5; 8 bases agree with TRBD1. The CDR3 is made up of 14 amino acids. The germline CDR1 and CDR2 sequences are LNHDA and SQIVND (reference sequence). Trimming at V came to 6 bases and at J to 2 bases, leaving 3 bases not matched to a gene. The CDR3 region is CASSPTGGNQPQHF. The CDR3 DNA is TGTGCCAGTAGCCCGACAGGGGGCAATCAGCCCCAGCATTTT.

CDR3: CASSRDRGIDTQYF. The CDR3 bases are TGTGCCAGCAGTCGGGACAGGGGGATCGATACGCAGTATTTT. The chain employs TRBV6-6 and TRBJ2-3, with TRBD1 matching over 11 bases. V trimming: 5 bases; J trimming: 6 bases; junction bases outside the gene matches: 4. CDR3 length: 14 residues. Germline CDR1 reads MNHNY; CDR2 reads SVGAGI (reference sequence).

The table lists this clone with a count of one. The genes are TRBV6-6 and TRBJ2-7; possible D gene TRBD2, 5 bases. With 4 bases removed from V and 2 bases from J, the gap between germline ends came to 12 bases. The CDR3 covers 14 residues. CDR1 is MNHNY and CDR2 is SVGAGI in the germline V gene (reference sequence). The DNA of the CDR3 is TGTGCCAGCAGTTCCGAGGGCCTTACCTACGAGCAGTACTTC. Its protein is CASSSEGLTYEQYF.

This clone was counted a single time. The chain combines TRBV27 with TRBJ2-2; 10 bases agree with TRBD2. J gave up 0 bases and V 8 bases, and 12 bases lay outside the gene matches. Germline CDR1 MNHEY, CDR2 SMNVEV (reference sequence). The CDR3 totals 18 residues. CDR3 residues: CASHRRTSGYANTGELFF. The CDR3 DNA sequence: TGTGCCAGCCACCGAAGGACTAGCGGATACGCGAACACCGGGGAGCTGTTTTTT.

This rearrangement joins TRBV5-4 to TRBJ2-3; the D is unclear. V gave up 0 bases and J gave up 0 bases, with 5 bases separating them. Germline V gene data show CDR1 as SGHNT and CDR2 as YYREEE (reference sequence). The CDR3 covers 14 residues. The CDR3 is CASSLGTSTDTQYF. In DNA form, the CDR3 reads TGTGCCAGCAGCTTGGGAACTAGCACAGATACGCAGTATTTT.

The rearrangement uses TRBV6-1 and TRBJ2-7; D is unclear. The CDR3 length is 15 residues. Trimming shortened V by 1 base and J by 0 bases, and 10 bases separated the two germline ends. Germline V gene lookup returns CDR1 MNHNS and CDR2 SASEGT. The CDR3 loop is CASSEDAGTSYEQYF. The CDR3 bases are TGTGCCAGCAGTGAAGACGCAGGTACCTCCTACGAGCAGTACTTC.

Only one count was recorded for this clone. The chain couples TRBV5-1 to TRBJ2-7, with 9 bases fitting TRBD1. V lost 2 bases to trimming and J lost 2 bases; unmatched junction nucleotides: 5. From germline, CDR1 is SGHRS and CDR2 YFSETQ. This CDR3 comprises 15 residues. The CDR3 spells CASSFGDRVTYEQYF. CDR3 sequence (DNA): TGCGCCAGCAGCTTCGGGGACAGGGTAACCTACGAGCAGTACTTC.

This sequence joins TRBV7-9 and TRBJ2-1; 8 bases fit TRBD2. The CDR3 loop spans 15 amino acids. Trimming removed 1 base from V and 7 bases from J; junction bases left unmatched: 6. The germline V gene encodes CDR1 SEHNR and CDR2 FQNEAQ (reference sequence). CDR3 in DNA: TGTGCCAGCAGCTTAGGAACTAGCGGAAGGAATGAGCAGTTCTTC. Residues: CASSLGTSGRNEQFF.

This clone came up once. The sample carries other DNA sequences with the same CDR3. The chain links TRBV4-1 to TRBJ2-7, with 9 bases that match TRBD2. Per germline, CDR1 MGHRA and CDR2 YSYEKL. The trim removed 1 base at V and 3 bases at J, leaving 10 bases unmatched. The CDR3 has 17 amino acids. CDR3 region: CASSQGAGGARNYEQYF. The CDR3 DNA follows: TGCGCCAGCAGCCAAGGCGCGGGGGGGGCACGAAACTACGAGCAGTACTTC.

The genes are TRBV28 and TRBJ1-5; TRBD1 is a possible D gene (5 bases). Germline CDR1 and CDR2: MDHEN and SYDVKM. The CDR3 is 13 residues long. The germline V and J ends were trimmed by 10 bases and 6 bases, with 16 bases remaining between them. The CDR3, as DNA: TGTGCCACCCACTTAGGGGTCGGTCAGCCCCAGCATTTT. Its protein is CATHLGVGQPQHF.

The chain links TRBV11-2 to TRBJ2-1; maybe TRBD2 (5 bases). The germline CDR1 and CDR2 sequences are SGHAT and FQNNGV. CDR3 length: 15 amino acids. Trimming removed 1 base from V and 9 bases from J, with 16 bases in between. In nucleotides, the CDR3 is TGTGCCAGCAGCTTAGCCCGGGGTAGCGCGGTTGAGCAGTTCTTC. Protein: CASSLARGSAVEQFF. Complete variable domain (other parts from reference TRBV11-2 and TRBJ2-1): EAGVAQSPRYKIIEKRQSVAFWCNPISGHATLYWYQQILGQGPKLLIQFQNNGVVDDSQLPKDRFSAERLKGVDSTLKIQPAKLEDSAVYLCASSLARGSAVEQFFGPGTRLTVL.